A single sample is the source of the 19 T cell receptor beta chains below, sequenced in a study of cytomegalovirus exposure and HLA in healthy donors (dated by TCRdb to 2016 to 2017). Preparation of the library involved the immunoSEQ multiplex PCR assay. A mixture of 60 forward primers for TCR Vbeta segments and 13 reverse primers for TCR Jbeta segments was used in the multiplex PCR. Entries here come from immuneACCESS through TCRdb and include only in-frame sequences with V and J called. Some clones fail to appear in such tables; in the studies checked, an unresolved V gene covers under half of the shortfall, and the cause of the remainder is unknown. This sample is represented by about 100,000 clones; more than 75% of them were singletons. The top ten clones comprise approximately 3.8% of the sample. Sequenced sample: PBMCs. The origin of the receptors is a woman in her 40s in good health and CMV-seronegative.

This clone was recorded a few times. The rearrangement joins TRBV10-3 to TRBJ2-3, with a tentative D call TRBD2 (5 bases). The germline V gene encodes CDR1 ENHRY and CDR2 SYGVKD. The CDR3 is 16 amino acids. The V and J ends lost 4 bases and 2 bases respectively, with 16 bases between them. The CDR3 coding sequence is TGTGCCATCAGTGGGAGGAGCTCCATTCTCACAGATACGCAGTATTTT. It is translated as CAISGRSSILTDTQYF.

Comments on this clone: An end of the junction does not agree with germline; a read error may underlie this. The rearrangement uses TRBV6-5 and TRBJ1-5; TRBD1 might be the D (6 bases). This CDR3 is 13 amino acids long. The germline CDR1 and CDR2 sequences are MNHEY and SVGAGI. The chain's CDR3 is CASSGGGGQPQNF. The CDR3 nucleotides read TGTGCCAGCAGTGGCGGGGGCGGTCAGCCCCAGAATTTT.

The CDR3 region has the DNA TGTGCCAGCAGCTTCGCGGGGACCGAGCAGTACTTC. This encodes CASSFAGTEQYF. V usage is TRBV7-9 and J usage is TRBJ2-7, with D tentatively TRBD2 (6 bases). V dropped 3 bases and J dropped 6 bases, with 9 bases sitting between them. Germline-derived CDR1 and CDR2 are SEHNR and FQNEAQ (reference sequence). The CDR3 covers 12 residues.

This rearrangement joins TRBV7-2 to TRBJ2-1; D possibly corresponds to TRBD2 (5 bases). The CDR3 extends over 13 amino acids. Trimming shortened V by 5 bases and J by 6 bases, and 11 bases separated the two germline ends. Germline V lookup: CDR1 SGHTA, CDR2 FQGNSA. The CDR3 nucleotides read TGTGCCAGCAGCCCACTAGGTCTCAATGAGCAGTTCTTC. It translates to CASSPLGLNEQFF.

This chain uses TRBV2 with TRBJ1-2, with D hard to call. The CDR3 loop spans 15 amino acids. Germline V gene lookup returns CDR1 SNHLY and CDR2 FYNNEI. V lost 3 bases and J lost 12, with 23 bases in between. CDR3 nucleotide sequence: TGTGCCAGCAGTGACGAGGGCCTACCCCAATCGGACCACACCTTC. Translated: CASSDEGLPQSDHTF.

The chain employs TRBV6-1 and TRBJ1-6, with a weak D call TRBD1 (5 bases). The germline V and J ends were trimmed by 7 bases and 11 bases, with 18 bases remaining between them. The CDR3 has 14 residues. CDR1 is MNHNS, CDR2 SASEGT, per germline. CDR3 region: CASKESPGRAPLHF. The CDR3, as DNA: TGTGCCAGCAAAGAATCCCCAGGGAGGGCACCCCTCCACTTT.

CDR3 sequence (DNA): TGTGCCAGCAGAGATGACAGGAACACTGAAGCTTTCTTT. Residues: CASRDDRNTEAFF. V is TRBV6-5 and J is TRBJ1-1; maybe TRBD1 (5 bases). The CDR3 has 13 residues. With 6 bases removed from V and 1 base from J, the gap between germline ends came to 9 bases. The germline CDR1 and CDR2 sequences are MNHEY and SVGAGI.

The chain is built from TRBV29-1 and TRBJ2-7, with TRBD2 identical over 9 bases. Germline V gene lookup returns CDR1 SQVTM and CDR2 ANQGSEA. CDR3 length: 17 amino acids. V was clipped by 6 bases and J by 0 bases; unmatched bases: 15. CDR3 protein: CSVVLPGIAGDSYEQYF. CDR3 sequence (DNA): TGCAGCGTCGTACTCCCCGGAATAGCGGGGGACTCCTACGAGCAGTACTTC.

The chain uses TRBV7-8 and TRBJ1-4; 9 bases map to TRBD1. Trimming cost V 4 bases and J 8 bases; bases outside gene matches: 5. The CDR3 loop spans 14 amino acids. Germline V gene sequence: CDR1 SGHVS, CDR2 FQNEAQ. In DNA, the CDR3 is TGTGCCAGCAGCTCAGGGACAGGGTACGAAAAACTGTTTTTT. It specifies CASSSGTGYEKLFF.

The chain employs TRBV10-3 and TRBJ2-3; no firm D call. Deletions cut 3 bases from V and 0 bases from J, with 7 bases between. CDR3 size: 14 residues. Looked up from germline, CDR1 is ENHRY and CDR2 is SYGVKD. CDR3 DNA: TGTGCCATCAGTGATCTCTCTAGCACAGATACGCAGTATTTT. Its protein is CAISDLSSTDTQYF.

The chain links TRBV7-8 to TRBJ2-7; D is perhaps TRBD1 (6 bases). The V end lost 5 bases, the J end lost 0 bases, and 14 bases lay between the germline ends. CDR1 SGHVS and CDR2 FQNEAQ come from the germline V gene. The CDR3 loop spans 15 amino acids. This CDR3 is CASSLREGDSYEQYF. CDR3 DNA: TGTGCCAGCAGCCTAAGAGAGGGGGACTCCTACGAGCAGTACTTC.

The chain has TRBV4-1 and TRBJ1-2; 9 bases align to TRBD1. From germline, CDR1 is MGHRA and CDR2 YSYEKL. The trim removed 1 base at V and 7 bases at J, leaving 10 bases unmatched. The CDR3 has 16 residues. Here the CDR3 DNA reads TGCGCCAGCAGCCAAGGGGGGTTAGGGACAGGGCGTGGCTACACCTTC. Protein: CASSQGGLGTGRGYTF.

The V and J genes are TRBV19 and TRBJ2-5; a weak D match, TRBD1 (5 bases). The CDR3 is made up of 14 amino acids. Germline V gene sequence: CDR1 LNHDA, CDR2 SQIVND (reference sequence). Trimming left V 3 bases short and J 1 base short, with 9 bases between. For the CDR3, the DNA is TGTGCCAGTAGTATCAGAGACAGCCAAGAGACCCAGTACTTC. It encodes CASSIRDSQETQYF.

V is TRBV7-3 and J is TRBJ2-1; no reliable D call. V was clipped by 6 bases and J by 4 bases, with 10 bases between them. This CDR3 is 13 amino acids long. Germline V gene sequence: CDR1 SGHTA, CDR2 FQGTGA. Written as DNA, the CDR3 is TGTGCCAGCAGTCTCTCTCTTTACAATGAGCAGTTCTTC. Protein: CASSLSLYNEQFF. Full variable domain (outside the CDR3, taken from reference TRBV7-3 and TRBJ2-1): GAGVSQTPSNKVTEKGKYVELRCDPISGHTALYWYRQSLGQGPEFLIYFQGTGAADDSGLPNDRFFAVRPEGSVSTLKIQRTERGDSAVYLCASSLSLYNEQFFGPGTRLTVL.

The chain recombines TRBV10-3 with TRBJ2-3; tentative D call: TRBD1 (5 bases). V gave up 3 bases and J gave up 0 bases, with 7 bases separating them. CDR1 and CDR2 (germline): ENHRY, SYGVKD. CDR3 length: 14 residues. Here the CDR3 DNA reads TGTGCCATCAGTGAAGGGGCTAGCACAGATACGCAGTATTTT. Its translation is CAISEGASTDTQYF.

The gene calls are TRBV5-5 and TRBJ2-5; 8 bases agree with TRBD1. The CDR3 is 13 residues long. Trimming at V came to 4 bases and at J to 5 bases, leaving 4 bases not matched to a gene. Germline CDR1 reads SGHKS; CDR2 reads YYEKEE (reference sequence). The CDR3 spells CASSPRTGETQYF. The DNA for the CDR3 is TGTGCCAGCAGCCCCCGGACAGGGGAGACCCAGTACTTC.

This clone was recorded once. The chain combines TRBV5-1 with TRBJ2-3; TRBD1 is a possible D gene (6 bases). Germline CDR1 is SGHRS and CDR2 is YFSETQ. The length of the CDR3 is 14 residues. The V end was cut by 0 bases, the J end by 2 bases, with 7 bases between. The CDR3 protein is CASSLGGPTDTQYF. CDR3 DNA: TGCGCCAGCAGCTTGGGGGGGCCCACAGATACGCAGTATTTT.

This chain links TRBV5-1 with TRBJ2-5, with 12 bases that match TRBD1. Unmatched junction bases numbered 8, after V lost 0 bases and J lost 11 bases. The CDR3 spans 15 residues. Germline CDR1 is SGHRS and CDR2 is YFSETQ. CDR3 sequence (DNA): TGCGCCAGCAGCTTGGCCGGGACAGGGGGCGTAGGGCAGTACTTC. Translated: CASSLAGTGGVGQYF.

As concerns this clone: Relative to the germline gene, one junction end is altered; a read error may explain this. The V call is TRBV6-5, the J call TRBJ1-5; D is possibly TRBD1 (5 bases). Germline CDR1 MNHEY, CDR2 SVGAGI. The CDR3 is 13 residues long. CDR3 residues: CASKGSVNQPQNF. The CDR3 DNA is TGTGCCAGCAAGGGGTCAGTGAATCAGCCCCAGAATTTT.